This T cell receptor beta chain was captured by sequencing in a study of response to subunit inactivated influenza vaccine. With 1 base removed from V and 3 bases from J, the gap between germline ends came to 12 bases. The germline V gene encodes CDR1 SGHVS and CDR2 FQNEAQ. The CDR3 runs to 16 residues. This clonotype occurred a few times. Its antigen is not known. General observations from the study: Authors suggested seasonal influenza vaccinations each recruit few new T cells.

One entry per CDR3 protein results from TCRdb running MiXCR on the RT-PCR reads. The data contain 500,000 to 600,000 distinct CDR3 sequences, about 15% of them singletons. This TCR was sampled from a man between 50 and 70 years old who received an inactivated influenza vaccine. Sequenced here: CD4+ T cells sorted from PBMCs, sampled roughly 24 months after vaccination. The chain couples TRBV7-8 to TRBJ2-2; TRBD2 might be the D (6 bases). The CDR3 DNA sequence: TGTGCCAGCAGCTTAGTGCGGGGTTCAGACACCGGGGAGCTGTTTTTT. As protein: CASSLVRGSDTGELFF.